This passage covers 6 T cell receptor beta chains from one sample sequenced in a study of cytomegalovirus exposure and HLA in healthy donors. The PCR contained 60 Vbeta and 13 Jbeta primers. Measured with immunoSEQ multiplex PCR; TCRdb has only the in-frame clones, and not every one. In the table there are 74,000 or so clones, about 80% of which are singletons. Sequences were obtained from PBMCs. All receptors come from a woman aged 40 to 50 in good health and CMV-seronegative.

J is TRBJ2-1 and V is TRBV13, with 9 bases identical to TRBD2. CDR1 is PRHDT and CDR2 is FYEKMQ in the germline V gene (reference sequence). After removal of 0 bases from V and 7 bases from J, the junction contained 4 bases not matched to a gene. This CDR3 is built from 15 residues. CDR3 DNA sequence: TGTGCCAGCAGCTTAGGGCTAGCGGGGCTAAATGAGCAGTTCTTC. This codes for CASSLGLAGLNEQFF.

The V call is TRBV5-1, the J call TRBJ1-2; D may be TRBD1 (5 bases). CDR3 size: 13 residues. Germline V gene data show CDR1 as SGHRS and CDR2 as YFSETQ. Deletions cut 7 bases from V and 1 base from J, with 11 bases between. The CDR3 bases are TGCGCCAGCCGCCGCGACAGTAACTATGGCTACACCTTC. Translated: CASRRDSNYGYTF.

The CDR3 DNA is TGTGCCAGCAGACTGACAGGGGGCACTGAAGCTTTCTTT. Protein sequence: CASRLTGGTEAFF. This rearrangement joins TRBV14 to TRBJ1-1, with TRBD1 matching over 9 bases. Per the germline V gene, CDR1 is SGHDN and CDR2 is FVKESK. This CDR3 contains 13 residues. The ends lost 6 bases at V and 4 bases at J; junction bases unmatched: 3.

The chain is built from TRBV28 and TRBJ2-1; 11 bases align to TRBD1. Germline lookup yields CDR1 MDHEN and CDR2 SYDVKM. Trimming removed 4 bases from V and 4 bases from J; junction bases left unmatched: 6. The CDR3 consists of 16 residues. The DNA of the CDR3 is TGTGCCAGCAGTTCCGCGGGGACAGGGGGGTACAATGAGCAGTTCTTC. Translation gives CASSSAGTGGYNEQFF.

This clone turned up a few times. The chain employs TRBV5-6 and TRBJ2-2; 9 bases agree with TRBD1. CDR3 size: 15 residues. V shed 6 bases, J shed 4 bases, and the junction held 7 bases outside the gene matches. Per the germline V gene, CDR1 is SGHDT and CDR2 is YYEEEE. The CDR3 sequence: CASTSGQGITGELFF. In DNA form, the CDR3 reads TGTGCCAGCACCTCGGGACAGGGAATCACCGGGGAGCTGTTTTTT.

CDR3 region: CASSSGLAGEQFF. The DNA for the CDR3 is TGCGCCAGCAGCAGTGGACTAGCTGGTGAGCAGTTCTTC. The V gene is TRBV4-3, the J gene TRBJ2-1; the match to TRBD2 covers 8 bases. The V segment lost 5 bases and the J segment 9 bases; nucleotides outside the gene matches: 6. Germline CDR1 LGHNA, CDR2 YSLEER. The CDR3 contains 13 residues.